The 21 T cell receptor beta chains presented below share a single source sample, sequenced in a study of blood T cells in healthy people across ages (dated by TCRdb to about 2015). Library construction relied on 5' RACE. The run used an Illumina HiSeq 2500. The second PCR ran for roughly 6 to 11 cycles and used a J-beta primer mix along with a sample-barcoded 5' primer. TCRdb applied fastp at Q25 and MiXCR to the public reads, then kept only in-frame beta chains. Every entry covers one CDR3 protein and lists the most common genes and DNA from its rows. In this sample the table shows about 1 million distinct CDR3 sequences, around 43% of which occur a single time. The ten most abundant clones make up approximately 17% of the sample. The sample taken for sequencing was blood. The receptor source for this set is a woman aged 60 to 75 in good health.

This rearrangement joins TRBV29-1 to TRBJ2-3; D is ambiguous. The germline CDR1 and CDR2 sequences are SQVTM and ANQGSEA. With 4 bases removed from V and 6 bases from J, the gap between germline ends came to 8 bases. This CDR3 is built from 11 residues. The CDR3 DNA reads TGCAGCGTTGCAGTAGGGGATACGCAGTATTTT. As protein: CSVAVGDTQYF.

This sequence joins TRBV5-1 and TRBJ2-5, with TRBD2 matching 12 bases. Germline trimming cut 0 bases from V and 4 bases from J; bases unmatched to any gene: 7. The germline V gene encodes CDR1 SGHRS and CDR2 YFSETQ. The CDR3 is made up of 17 amino acids. CDR3 sequence (DNA): TGCGCCAGCAGCTTGGGGACTAGCGGGATACGTTTAGAGACCCAGTACTTC. Translated, it gives CASSLGTSGIRLETQYF.

The CDR3 reads CASTLAAGSYEQYF. CDR3 in DNA: TGTGCCAGCACTCTTGCGGCCGGCTCCTACGAGCAGTACTTC. The chain combines TRBV27 with TRBJ2-7; no clear D. The germline V and J ends were trimmed by 7 bases and 0 bases, with 13 bases remaining between them. Germline CDR1 MNHEY, CDR2 SMNVEV (reference sequence). The CDR3 contains 14 residues.

V usage is TRBV15 and J usage is TRBJ1-1; D possibly corresponds to TRBD1 (5 bases). CDR1 and CDR2 from the germline V gene are LNHNV and YYDKDF (reference sequence). Trimming took off 0 bases at V and 0 bases at J, with 17 bases between the two ends. The CDR3 covers 18 residues. The CDR3 DNA sequence: TGTGCCACCAGCAGAGATAAGGGACCGGTTGGGATGAACACTGAAGCTTTCTTT. This codes for CATSRDKGPVGMNTEAFF.

The chain combines TRBV20-1 with TRBJ1-2, with D possibly matching TRBD1 (6 bases). V was pared by 7 bases and J by 4 bases, with 16 bases between. The CDR3 sequence is 13 residues long. Germline V gene data show CDR1 as DFQATT and CDR2 as SNEGSKA (reference sequence). The CDR3 region is CSGSDRSRYGYTF. CDR3 sequence (DNA): TGCAGTGGGAGCGACAGGTCTCGCTATGGCTACACCTTC.

The genes are TRBV7-8 and TRBJ2-3, with D perhaps matching TRBD2 (5 bases). CDR1 is SGHVS and CDR2 is FQNEAQ in the germline V gene. Trimming took off 4 bases at V and 1 base at J, with 12 bases between the two ends. CDR3 length: 15 amino acids. The chain's CDR3 is CASSSAHSGTDTQYF. The CDR3, as DNA: TGTGCCAGCAGCTCGGCCCATAGCGGCACAGATACGCAGTATTTT.

The V gene is TRBV12-3 or TRBV12-4, the J gene TRBJ2-7, with D perhaps TRBD1 (5 bases). This CDR3 is 14 amino acids long. Deletions cut 4 bases from V and 6 bases from J, with 16 bases between. The CDR3 protein is CASSSPTPTGEQYF. In nucleotides, the CDR3 is TGTGCCAGCAGTTCCCCGACCCCTACAGGCGAGCAGTACTTC.

The rearrangement links TRBV9 to TRBJ1-2; D is unresolved. V lost 3 bases, J lost 7 bases, and 7 bases lay in between. Per the germline V gene, CDR1 is SGDLS and CDR2 is YYNGEE. This CDR3 is 11 amino acids long. The CDR3: CASSGNLGYTF. The CDR3 DNA sequence: TGTGCCAGCAGCGGCAATCTTGGCTACACCTTC.

The chain uses TRBV30 and TRBJ1-2; unclear D gene. Germline lookup yields CDR1 GTSNPN and CDR2 SVGIG (reference sequence). V gave up 0 bases and J gave up 4 bases, with 9 bases separating them. The CDR3 is 13 residues long. The CDR3, as DNA: TGTGCCTGGAGTGTCGATCACACCTATGGCTACACCTTC. Residues: CAWSVDHTYGYTF.

This clonotype was observed a few times. CDR3 nucleotide sequence: TGCAGCGTTGAAGATGCGACTAGCGGGAGGGCCCTGGGTGAGCAGTTCTTC. This gives the protein CSVEDATSGRALGEQFF. The chain joins TRBV29-1 to TRBJ2-1, with 14 bases that match TRBD2. The length of the CDR3 is 17 residues. V was pared by 0 bases and J by 9 bases, with 10 bases of the junction left unmatched. The germline CDR1 and CDR2 sequences are SQVTM and ANQGSEA.

This clonotype was seen more than once but under ten times. V gene TRBV11-1 combines with J gene TRBJ1-1; TRBD1 matches 11 bases. J gave up 1 base and V 5 bases, and 9 bases lay outside the gene matches. There are 17 residues in the CDR3. The germline V gene has CDR1 SGHAT and CDR2 FQDESV (reference sequence). The CDR3 DNA is TGTGCCAGCAGCAGGACAGGGGGCAGGCTCGGGAACACTGAAGCTTTCTTT. This translates into CASSRTGGRLGNTEAFF.

The V gene is TRBV4-1, the J gene TRBJ1-6, with D uncertain. Germline CDR1 is MGHRA and CDR2 is YSYEKL. V was trimmed by 1 base and J by 4 bases, leaving 5 bases between them. This CDR3 has 14 residues. CDR3 sequence reads: CASSQATYNSPLHF. Written as DNA, the CDR3 is TGCGCCAGCAGCCAAGCGACTTATAATTCACCCCTCCACTTT.

The chain joins TRBV6-1 to TRBJ1-5; D possibly corresponds to TRBD1 (6 bases). Germline assignment: CDR1 MNHNS and CDR2 SASEGT. V lost 7 bases, J lost 4 bases, and 8 bases lay in between. The CDR3 is 12 residues long. The DNA of the CDR3 is TGTGCCAGCATCCAGGGGAATCAGCCCCAGCATTTT. It is translated as CASIQGNQPQHF.

This clonotype has a handful of counts. The chain employs TRBV20-1 and TRBJ2-1; weak D call: TRBD2 (5 bases). V was cut by 1 base and J by 2 bases, with 9 bases left in between. The CDR3 runs to 14 residues. Germline loops: CDR1 DFQATT, CDR2 SNEGSKA (reference sequence). The CDR3 DNA sequence: TGCAGTGCTAGAGTTGTGACTACCTACAATGAGCAGTTCTTC. Its protein product is CSARVVTTYNEQFF.

As for this clonotype: A much larger clonotype is one base distant, so this may be a read error. The chain is built from TRBV5-1 and TRBJ2-1, with D maybe TRBD2 (5 bases). Between the trimmed V and J ends, which lost 7 bases and 10 bases, there was a span of 21 bases. The CDR3 has 14 amino acids. Germline V gene lookup returns CDR1 SGHRS and CDR2 YFSETQ. DNA of the CDR3: TGCGCCAGCGCTGAGGGCAGCGTAAACCTAGAGCAGTTCTTC. Its translation is CASAEGSVNLEQFF.

In this sample, this clonotype turned up a few times. The chain couples TRBV29-1 to TRBJ2-7; the D gene is possibly TRBD2 (5 bases). Trimming stripped 5 bases from V and 3 bases from J, with 14 bases between. CDR1 is SQVTM and CDR2 is ANQGSEA in the germline V gene. CDR3 length equals 13 residues. The CDR3 reads CSVLNFGNYEQYF. The CDR3, as DNA: TGCAGCGTTTTAAATTTCGGGAACTACGAGCAGTACTTC.

V and J are TRBV2 and TRBJ2-7; D unresolved. From germline, CDR1 is SNHLY and CDR2 FYNNEI. The length of the CDR3 is 11 residues. The V gene lost 5 bases and the J gene lost 6 bases, with 8 bases spanning the gap. The CDR3 DNA follows: TGTGCCAGCAGTTATGGGCCCGAGCAGTACTTC. Protein product: CASSYGPEQYF.

This sequence joins TRBV9 and TRBJ2-1; 8 bases line up with TRBD2. The V segment lost 4 bases and the J segment 10 bases; nucleotides outside the gene matches: 10. Germline V CDR1 and CDR2: SGDLS, YYNGEE. CDR3 length: 14 amino acids. The CDR3 region has the DNA TGTGCCAGCAGCCCACGAGTAGCGGGAAGGGAGCAGTTCTTC. Translation gives CASSPRVAGREQFF.

This clonotype has only a few counts. The rearrangement uses TRBV20-1 and TRBJ1-5; D is undetermined. This CDR3 is built from 16 residues. CDR1 is DFQATT and CDR2 is SNEGSKA in the germline V gene (reference sequence). V gave up 3 bases and J gave up 0 bases, with 15 bases separating them. The CDR3 protein is CSARSTEKGSNQPQHF. The CDR3 region has the DNA TGCAGTGCTAGGTCTACGGAAAAAGGTAGCAATCAGCCCCAGCATTTT.

The chain links TRBV27 to TRBJ2-3, with D hard to call. Trimming pared 0 bases from V and 2 bases from J, leaving 9 bases between. This CDR3 is built from 15 residues. The germline CDR1 and CDR2 sequences are MNHEY and SMNVEV (reference sequence). The CDR3 DNA reads as TGTGCCAGCAGTTTATCCCCGACATCCACAGATACGCAGTATTTT. Translated, it gives CASSLSPTSTDTQYF.

The rearrangement uses TRBV5-1 and TRBJ2-1, with 15 positions matching TRBD2. V trimming: 4 bases; J trimming: 9 bases; junction bases outside the gene matches: 8. The CDR3 length is 16 residues. The germline gives CDR1 SGHRS, CDR2 YFSETQ. In nucleotides, the CDR3 is TGCGCCAGCAGCAATCCCAGGACTAGCGGGAGGGGTGAGCAGTTCTTC. It is translated as CASSNPRTSGRGEQFF.